The source of this TCR beta chain is a study of spatial heterogeneity in lung cancer. CDR1 is DFQATT, CDR2 SNEGSKA, per germline (reference sequence). The CDR3 extends over 12 amino acids. V shed 0 bases and J shed 2 bases, with 5 bases lying between them. TCRdb processed the 5' RACE reads anew with MiXCR; each CDR3 protein has one entry. The profile shows fewer than 15,000 distinct CDR3 sequences, around 4.1% of them singletons. This clonotype is termed medium-sized. Time point denoted: sample taken at primary tumor resection. This TCR came from a male donor with early-stage non-small cell lung cancer. The material was PBMCs, obtained at surgery. The chain combines TRBV20-1 with TRBJ2-7; the D is unclear. CDR3 in DNA: TGCAGTGCTAGAGATCTTACCTACGAGCAGTACTTC. Its protein is CSARDLTYEQYF.